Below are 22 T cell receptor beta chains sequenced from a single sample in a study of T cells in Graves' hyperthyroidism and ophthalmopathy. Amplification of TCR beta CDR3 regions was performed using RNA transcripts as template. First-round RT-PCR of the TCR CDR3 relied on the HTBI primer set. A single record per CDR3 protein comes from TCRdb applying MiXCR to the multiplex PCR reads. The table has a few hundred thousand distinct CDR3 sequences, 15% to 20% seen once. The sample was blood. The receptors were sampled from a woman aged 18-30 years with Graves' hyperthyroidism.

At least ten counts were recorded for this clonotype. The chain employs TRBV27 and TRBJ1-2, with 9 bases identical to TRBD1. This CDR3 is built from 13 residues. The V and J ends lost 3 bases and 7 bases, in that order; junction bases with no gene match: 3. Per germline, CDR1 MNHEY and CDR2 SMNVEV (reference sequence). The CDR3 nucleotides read TGTGCCAGCAGTTTTGGGACAGGGCTTGGCTACACCTTC. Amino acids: CASSFGTGLGYTF.

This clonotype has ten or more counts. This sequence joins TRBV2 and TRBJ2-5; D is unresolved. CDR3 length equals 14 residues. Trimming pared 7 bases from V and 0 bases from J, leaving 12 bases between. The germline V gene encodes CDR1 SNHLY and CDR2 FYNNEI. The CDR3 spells CASKGSRDQETQYF. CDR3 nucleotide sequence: TGTGCCAGCAAGGGAAGCCGGGACCAAGAGACCCAGTACTTC.

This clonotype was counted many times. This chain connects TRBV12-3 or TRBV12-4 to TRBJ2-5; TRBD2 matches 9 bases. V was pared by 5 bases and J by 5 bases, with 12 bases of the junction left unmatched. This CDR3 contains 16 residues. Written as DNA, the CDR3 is TGTGCCAGCAGTCCCCCAGCGGGGGGCCCTGGGGAGACCCAGTACTTC. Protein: CASSPPAGGPGETQYF.

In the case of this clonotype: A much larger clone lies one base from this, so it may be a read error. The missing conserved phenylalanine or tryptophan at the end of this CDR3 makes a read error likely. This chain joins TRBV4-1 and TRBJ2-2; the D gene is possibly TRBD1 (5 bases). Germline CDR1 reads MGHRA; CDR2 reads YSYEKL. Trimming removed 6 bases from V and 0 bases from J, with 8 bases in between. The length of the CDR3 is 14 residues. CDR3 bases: TGCGCCAGCAGACGACAGACGAACACCGGGGAGCTGTTTTTG. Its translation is CASRRQTNTGELFL.

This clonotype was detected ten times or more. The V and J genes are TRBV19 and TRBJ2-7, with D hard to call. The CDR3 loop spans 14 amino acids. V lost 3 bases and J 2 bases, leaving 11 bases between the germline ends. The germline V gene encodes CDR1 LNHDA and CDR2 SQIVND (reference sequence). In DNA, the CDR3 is TGTGCCAGTAGTATCTCCACAGCTACCTACGAGCAGTACTTC. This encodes CASSISTATYEQYF.

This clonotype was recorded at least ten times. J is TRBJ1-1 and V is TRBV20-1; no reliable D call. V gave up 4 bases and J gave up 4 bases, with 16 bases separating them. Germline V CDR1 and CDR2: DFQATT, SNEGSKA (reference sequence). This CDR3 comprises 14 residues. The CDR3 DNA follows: TGCAGTGCTATTGACGGCCAGTACTCCACTGAAGCTTTCTTT. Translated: CSAIDGQYSTEAFF.

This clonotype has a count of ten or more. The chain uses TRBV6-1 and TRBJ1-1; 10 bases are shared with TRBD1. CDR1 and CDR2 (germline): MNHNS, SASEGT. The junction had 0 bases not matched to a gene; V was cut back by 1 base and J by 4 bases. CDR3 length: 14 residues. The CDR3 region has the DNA TGTGCCAGCAGTGAAGGGACAGGGGGCACTGAAGCTTTCTTT. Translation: CASSEGTGGTEAFF.

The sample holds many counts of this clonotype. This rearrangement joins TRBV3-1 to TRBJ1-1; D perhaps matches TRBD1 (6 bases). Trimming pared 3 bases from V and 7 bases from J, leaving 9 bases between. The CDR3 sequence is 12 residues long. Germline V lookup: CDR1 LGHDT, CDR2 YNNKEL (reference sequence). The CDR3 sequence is CASSHPTGEAFF. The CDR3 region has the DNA TGTGCCAGCAGCCACCCGACAGGTGAAGCTTTCTTT.

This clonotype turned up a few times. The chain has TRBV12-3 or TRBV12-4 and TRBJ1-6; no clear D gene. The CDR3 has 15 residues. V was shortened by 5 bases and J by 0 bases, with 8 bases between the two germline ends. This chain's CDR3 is CASSIGSSYNSPLHF. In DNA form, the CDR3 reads TGTGCCAGCAGTATTGGAAGCTCCTATAATTCACCCCTCCACTTT.

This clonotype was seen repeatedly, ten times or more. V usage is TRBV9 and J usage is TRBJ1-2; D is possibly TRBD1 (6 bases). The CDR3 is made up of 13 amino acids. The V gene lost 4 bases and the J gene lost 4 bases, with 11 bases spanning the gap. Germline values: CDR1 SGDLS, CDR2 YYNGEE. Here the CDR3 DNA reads TGTGCCAGCAGCCCGACAGGCGTCTATGGCTACACCTTC. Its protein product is CASSPTGVYGYTF.

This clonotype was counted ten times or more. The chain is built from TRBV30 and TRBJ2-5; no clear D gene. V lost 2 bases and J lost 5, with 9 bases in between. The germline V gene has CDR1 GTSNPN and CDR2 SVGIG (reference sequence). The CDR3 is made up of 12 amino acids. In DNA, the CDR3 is TGTGCCTGGAGTCTAGGGATCGAGACCCAGTACTTC. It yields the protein CAWSLGIETQYF.

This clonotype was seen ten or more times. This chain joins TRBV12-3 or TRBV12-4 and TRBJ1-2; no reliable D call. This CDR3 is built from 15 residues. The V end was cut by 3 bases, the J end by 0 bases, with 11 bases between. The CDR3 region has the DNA TGTGCCAGCAGTTTCCTAGACCTATCTAACTATGGCTACACCTTC. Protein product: CASSFLDLSNYGYTF.

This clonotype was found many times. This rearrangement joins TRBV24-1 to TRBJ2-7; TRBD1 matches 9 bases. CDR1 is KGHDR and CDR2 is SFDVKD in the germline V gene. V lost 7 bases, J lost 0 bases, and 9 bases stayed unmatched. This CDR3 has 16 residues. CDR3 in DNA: TGTGCCACCAGCGGGGGATCGACAGGGGGCTCCTACGAGCAGTACTTC. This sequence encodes CATSGGSTGGSYEQYF.

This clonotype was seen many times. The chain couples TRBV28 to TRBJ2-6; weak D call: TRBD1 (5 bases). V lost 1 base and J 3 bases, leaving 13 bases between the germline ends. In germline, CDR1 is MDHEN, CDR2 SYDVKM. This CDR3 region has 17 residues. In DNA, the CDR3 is TGTGCCAGCAGTTTATCCAAGGGGCTACTTGGGGCCAACGTCCTGACTTTC. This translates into CASSLSKGLLGANVLTF. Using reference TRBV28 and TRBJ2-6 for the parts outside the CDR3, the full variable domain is DVKVTQSSRYLVKRTGEKVFLECVQDMDHENMFWYRQDPGLGLRLIYFSYDVKMKEKGDIPEGYSVSREKKERFSLILESASTNQTSMYLCASSLSKGLLGANVLTFGAGSRLTVL.

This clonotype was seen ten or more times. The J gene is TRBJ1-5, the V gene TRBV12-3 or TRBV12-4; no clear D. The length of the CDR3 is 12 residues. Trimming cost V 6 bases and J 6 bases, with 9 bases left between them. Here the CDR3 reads CASSREGQPQHF. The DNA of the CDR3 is TGTGCCAGCAGCCGAGAGGGTCAGCCCCAGCATTTT.

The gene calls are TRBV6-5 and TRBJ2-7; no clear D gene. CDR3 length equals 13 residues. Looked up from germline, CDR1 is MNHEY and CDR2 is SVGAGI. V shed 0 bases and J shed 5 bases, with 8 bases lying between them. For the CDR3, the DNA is TGTGCCAGCAGTTACTCGGGGTTGGACGAGCAGTACTTC. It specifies CASSYSGLDEQYF.

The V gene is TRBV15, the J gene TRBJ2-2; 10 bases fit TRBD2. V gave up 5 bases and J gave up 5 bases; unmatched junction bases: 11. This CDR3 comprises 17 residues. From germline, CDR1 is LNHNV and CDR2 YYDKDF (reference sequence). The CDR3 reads CATSLPPSGGATGELFF. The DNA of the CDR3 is TGTGCCACCAGCCTCCCCCCCAGCGGGGGGGCGACCGGGGAGCTGTTTTTT. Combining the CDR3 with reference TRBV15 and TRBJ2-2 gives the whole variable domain DAMVIQNPRYQVTQFGKPVTLSCSQTLNHNVMYWYQQKSSQAPKLLFHYYDKDFNNEADTPDNFQSRRPNTSFCFLDIRSPGLGDTAMYLCATSLPPSGGATGELFFGEGSRLTVL.

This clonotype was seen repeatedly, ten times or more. The CDR3 nucleotides read TGTGCCACCAGCAGAGACCAGCGGGAGACCCAGTACTTC. It codes for CATSRDQRETQYF. The chain combines TRBV15 with TRBJ2-5; maybe TRBD2 (5 bases). Trimming pared 0 bases from V and 5 bases from J, leaving 7 bases between. The CDR3 loop spans 13 amino acids. In germline, CDR1 is LNHNV, CDR2 YYDKDF (reference sequence). The variable domain in full, with the rest retrieved from reference TRBV15 and TRBJ2-5, is DAMVIQNPRYQVTQFGKPVTLSCSQTLNHNVMYWYQQKSSQAPKLLFHYYDKDFNNEADTPDNFQSRRPNTSFCFLDIRSPGLGDTAMYLCATSRDQRETQYFGPGTRLLVL.

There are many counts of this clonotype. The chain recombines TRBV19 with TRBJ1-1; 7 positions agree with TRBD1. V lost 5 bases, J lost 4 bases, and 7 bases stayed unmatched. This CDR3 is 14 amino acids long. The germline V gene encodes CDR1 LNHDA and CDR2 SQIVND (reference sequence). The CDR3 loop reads CASSPYRGRTEAFF. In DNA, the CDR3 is TGTGCCAGTAGTCCGTACAGGGGACGCACTGAAGCTTTCTTT. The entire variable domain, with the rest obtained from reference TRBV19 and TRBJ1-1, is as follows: DGGITQSPKYLFRKEGQNVTLSCEQNLNHDAMYWYRQDPGQGLRLIYYSQIVNDFQKGDIAEGYSVSREKKESFPLTVTSAQKNPTAFYLCASSPYRGRTEAFFGQGTRLTVV.

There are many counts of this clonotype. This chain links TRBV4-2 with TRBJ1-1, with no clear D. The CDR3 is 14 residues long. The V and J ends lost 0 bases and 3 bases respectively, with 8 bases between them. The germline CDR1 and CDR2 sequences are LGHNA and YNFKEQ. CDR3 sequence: CASSQESRDTEAFF. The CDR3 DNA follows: TGTGCCAGCAGCCAAGAATCCCGGGACACTGAAGCTTTCTTT.

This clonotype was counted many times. The CDR3 DNA is TGTGCCAGCAGTTTGTCGGGGTTCGGAGGCTACACCTTC. It translates to CASSLSGFGGYTF. The chain links TRBV28 to TRBJ1-2; D not certain. V lost 3 bases to trimming and J lost 8 bases, with 13 bases between them. Germline CDR1 reads MDHEN; CDR2 reads SYDVKM. This CDR3 contains 13 residues.

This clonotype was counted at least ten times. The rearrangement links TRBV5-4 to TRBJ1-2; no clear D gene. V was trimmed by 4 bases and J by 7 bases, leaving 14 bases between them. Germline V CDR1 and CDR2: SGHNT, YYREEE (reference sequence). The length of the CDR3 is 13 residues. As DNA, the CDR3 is TGTGCCAGCAGCCCTTCGGTAGAAAGTGGCTACACCTTC. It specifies CASSPSVESGYTF.